The source of this T cell receptor (beta chain) is a study of blood T cell repertoires in COVID-19. This CDR3 has 13 residues. V lost 3 bases to trimming and J lost 1 base, with 7 bases between them. The germline CDR1 and CDR2 sequences are SGDLS and YYNGEE. Sequencing was performed with immunoSEQ multiplex PCR; in TCRdb, only in-frame clones are kept and a portion is missing. The repertoire holds about 180,000 clones, 80% to 90% seen once, with over 9.5% in the top ten. The source is an elderly woman with COVID-19, enrolled during active disease. Sequencing used peripheral blood. The V call is TRBV9, the J call TRBJ1-1; no reliable D call. For the CDR3, the DNA is TGTGCCAGCAGCGGACGGGGGAACACTGAAGCTTTCTTT. It codes for CASSGRGNTEAFF.